The clone carrying this TCR beta chain has a handful of counts. CDR1 is SGHAT and CDR2 is FQNNGV in the germline V gene. The CDR3 loop spans 16 amino acids. Trimming cost V 2 bases and J 1 base, with 14 bases left between them. Repertoires were generated with immunoSEQ multiplex PCR, while TCRdb's copy carries only in-frame clones and drops some. Of hundreds of thousands of clones listed, 82% are singletons. This specimen comes from a study of control samples from healthy donors and cancer patients. The J gene is TRBJ2-5, the V gene TRBV11-2; D uncertain. Input material: PBMCs. The sequence was obtained from a woman aged 55-69 years with lung cancer. CDR3 protein: CASSLMSGVTQETQYF. The CDR3, as DNA: TGTGCCAGCAGCTTAATGTCTGGCGTAACCCAAGAGACCCAGTACTTC. The variable domain in full, completed from reference TRBV11-2 and TRBJ2-5, reads EAGVAQSPRYKIIEKRQSVAFWCNPISGHATLYWYQQILGQGPKLLIQFQNNGVVDDSQLPKDRFSAERLKGVDSTLKIQPAKLEDSAVYLCASSLMSGVTQETQYFGPGTRLLVL.